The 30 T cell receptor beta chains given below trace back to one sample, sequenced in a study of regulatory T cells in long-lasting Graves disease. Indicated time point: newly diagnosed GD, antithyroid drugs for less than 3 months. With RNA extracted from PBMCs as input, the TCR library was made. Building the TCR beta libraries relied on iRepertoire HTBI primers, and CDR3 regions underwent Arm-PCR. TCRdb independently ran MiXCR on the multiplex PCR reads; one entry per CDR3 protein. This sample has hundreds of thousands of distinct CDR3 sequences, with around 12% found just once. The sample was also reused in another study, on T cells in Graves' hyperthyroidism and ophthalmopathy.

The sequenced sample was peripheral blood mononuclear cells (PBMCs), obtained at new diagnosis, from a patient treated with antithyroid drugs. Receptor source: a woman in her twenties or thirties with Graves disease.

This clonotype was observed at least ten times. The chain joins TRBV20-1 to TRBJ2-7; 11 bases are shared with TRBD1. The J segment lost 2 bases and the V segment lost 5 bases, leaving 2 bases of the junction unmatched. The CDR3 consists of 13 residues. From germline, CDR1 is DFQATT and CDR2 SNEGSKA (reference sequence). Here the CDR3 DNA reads TGCAGTGCTTTGGACAGGGGGCCCTACGAGCAGTACTTC. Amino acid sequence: CSALDRGPYEQYF.

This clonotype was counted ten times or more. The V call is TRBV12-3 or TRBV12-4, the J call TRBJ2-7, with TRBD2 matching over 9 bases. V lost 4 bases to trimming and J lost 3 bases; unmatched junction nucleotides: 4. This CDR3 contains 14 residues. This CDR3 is CASSSGTSFYEQYF. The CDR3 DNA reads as TGTGCCAGCAGTTCCGGGACTAGCTTCTACGAGCAGTACTTC.

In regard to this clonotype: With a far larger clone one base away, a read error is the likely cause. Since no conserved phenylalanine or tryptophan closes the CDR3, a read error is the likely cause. The CDR3 protein is CASSELGQGNEQFY. The CDR3 region has the DNA TGTGCCAGCAGTGAACTAGGACAGGGAAATGAGCAGTTCTAC. The V call is TRBV2, the J call TRBJ2-7, with 8 bases aligning to TRBD1. The DNA end is more similar to TRBJ2-1, so the J call may be wrong. The CDR3 totals 14 residues. Germline V gives CDR1 SNHLY, CDR2 FYNNEI.

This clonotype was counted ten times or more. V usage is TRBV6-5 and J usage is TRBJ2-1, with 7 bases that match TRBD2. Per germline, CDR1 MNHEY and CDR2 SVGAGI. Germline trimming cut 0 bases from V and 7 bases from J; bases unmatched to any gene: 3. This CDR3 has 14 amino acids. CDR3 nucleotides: TGTGCCAGCAGTTACTCGGGAGGGAGTAATGAGCAGTTCTTC. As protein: CASSYSGGSNEQFF.

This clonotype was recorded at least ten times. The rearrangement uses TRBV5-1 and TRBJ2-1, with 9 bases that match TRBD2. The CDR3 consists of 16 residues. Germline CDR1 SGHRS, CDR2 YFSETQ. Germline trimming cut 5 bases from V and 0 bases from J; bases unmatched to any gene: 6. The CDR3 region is CASRVAGGGSYNEQFF. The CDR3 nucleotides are TGCGCCAGCAGGGTGGCGGGAGGGGGCTCCTACAATGAGCAGTTCTTC.

The CDR3 protein is CSAPGTSVDTQYF. CDR3 sequence (DNA): TGCAGTGCCCCCGGGACTAGCGTAGATACGCAGTATTTT. V and J are TRBV20-1 and TRBJ2-3; 10 bases line up with TRBD2. The V and J ends lost 6 bases and 5 bases, in that order; junction bases with no gene match: 5. Germline CDR1 reads DFQATT; CDR2 reads SNEGSKA (reference sequence). The length of the CDR3 is 13 residues.

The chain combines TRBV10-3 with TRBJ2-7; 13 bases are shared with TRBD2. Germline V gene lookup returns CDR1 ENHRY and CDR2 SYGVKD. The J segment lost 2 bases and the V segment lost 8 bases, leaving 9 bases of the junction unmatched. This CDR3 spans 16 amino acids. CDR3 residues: CAIQGSLAGGPYEQYF. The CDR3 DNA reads TGTGCCATCCAAGGGTCACTAGCGGGAGGGCCCTACGAGCAGTACTTC.

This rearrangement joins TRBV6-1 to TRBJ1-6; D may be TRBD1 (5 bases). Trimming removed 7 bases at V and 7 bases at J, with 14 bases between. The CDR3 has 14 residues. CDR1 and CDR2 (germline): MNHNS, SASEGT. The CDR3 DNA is TGTGCCAGCATTCCCCAGGGAGGGAATTCACCCCTCCACTTT. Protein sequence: CASIPQGGNSPLHF.

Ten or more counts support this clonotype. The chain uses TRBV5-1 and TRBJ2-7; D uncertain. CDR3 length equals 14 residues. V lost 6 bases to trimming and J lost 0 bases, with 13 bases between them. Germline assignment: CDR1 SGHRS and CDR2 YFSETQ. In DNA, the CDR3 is TGCGCCAGCAAGATGGTGGAAAGCTCCTACGAGCAGTACTTC. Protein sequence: CASKMVESSYEQYF.

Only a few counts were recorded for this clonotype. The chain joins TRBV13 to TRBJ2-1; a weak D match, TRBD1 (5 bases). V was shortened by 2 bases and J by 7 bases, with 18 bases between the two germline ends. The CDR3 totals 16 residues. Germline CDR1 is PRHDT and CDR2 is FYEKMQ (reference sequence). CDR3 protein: CASSLSGHGWANEQFF. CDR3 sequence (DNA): TGTGCCAGCAGCTTATCCGGACACGGCTGGGCTAATGAGCAGTTCTTC.

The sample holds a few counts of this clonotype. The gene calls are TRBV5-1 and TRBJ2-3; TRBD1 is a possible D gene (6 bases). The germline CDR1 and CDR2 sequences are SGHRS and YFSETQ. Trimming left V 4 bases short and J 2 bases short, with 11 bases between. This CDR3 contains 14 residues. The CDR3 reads CASSPGHPTDTQYF. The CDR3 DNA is TGCGCCAGCAGCCCGGGACACCCCACAGATACGCAGTATTTT.

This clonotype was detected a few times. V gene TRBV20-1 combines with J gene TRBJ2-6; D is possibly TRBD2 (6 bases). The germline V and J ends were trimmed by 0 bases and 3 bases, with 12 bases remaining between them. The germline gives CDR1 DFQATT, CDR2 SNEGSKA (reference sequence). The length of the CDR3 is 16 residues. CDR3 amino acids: CSARDLVGGGANVLTF. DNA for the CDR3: TGCAGTGCTAGAGATCTAGTGGGAGGTGGGGCCAACGTCCTGACTTTC.

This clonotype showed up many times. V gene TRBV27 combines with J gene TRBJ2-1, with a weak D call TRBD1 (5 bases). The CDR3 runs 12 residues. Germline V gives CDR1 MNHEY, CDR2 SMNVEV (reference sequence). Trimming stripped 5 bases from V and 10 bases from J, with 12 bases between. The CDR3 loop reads CASSPGWTEQFF. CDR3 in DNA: TGTGCCAGCAGTCCCGGGTGGACAGAGCAGTTCTTC.

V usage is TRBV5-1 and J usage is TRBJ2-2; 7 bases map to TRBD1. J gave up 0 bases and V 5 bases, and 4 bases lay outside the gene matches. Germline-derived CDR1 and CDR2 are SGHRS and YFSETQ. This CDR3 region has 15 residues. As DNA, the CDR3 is TGCGCCAGCAGTCACGGACAGGCGAACACCGGGGAGCTGTTTTTT. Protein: CASSHGQANTGELFF. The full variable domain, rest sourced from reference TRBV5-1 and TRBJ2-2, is KAGVTQTPRYLIKTRGQQVTLSCSPISGHRSVSWYQQTPGQGLQFLFEYFSETQRNKGNFPGRFSGRQFSNSRSEMNVSTLELGDSALYLCASSHGQANTGELFFGEGSRLTVL.

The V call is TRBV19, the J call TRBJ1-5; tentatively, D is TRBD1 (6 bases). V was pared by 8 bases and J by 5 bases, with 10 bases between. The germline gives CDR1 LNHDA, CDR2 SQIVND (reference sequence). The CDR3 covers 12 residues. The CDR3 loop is CASGQFYQPQHF. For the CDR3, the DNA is TGTGCCAGTGGACAGTTCTATCAGCCCCAGCATTTT.

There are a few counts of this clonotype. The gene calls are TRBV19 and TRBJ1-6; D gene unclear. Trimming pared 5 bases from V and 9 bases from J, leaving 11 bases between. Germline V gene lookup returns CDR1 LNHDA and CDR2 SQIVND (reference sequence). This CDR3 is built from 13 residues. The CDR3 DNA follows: TGTGCCAGTAGTGCGGCCTTAGGTTCACCCCTCCACTTT. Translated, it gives CASSAALGSPLHF.

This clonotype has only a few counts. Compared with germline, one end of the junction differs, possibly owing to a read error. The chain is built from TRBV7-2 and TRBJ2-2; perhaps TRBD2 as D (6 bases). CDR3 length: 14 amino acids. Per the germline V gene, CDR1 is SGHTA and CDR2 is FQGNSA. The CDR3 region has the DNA TGTGCCAGCAGCCCGAGGAGTTACACCGGGGGGCTGTTTTTT. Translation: CASSPRSYTGGLFF.

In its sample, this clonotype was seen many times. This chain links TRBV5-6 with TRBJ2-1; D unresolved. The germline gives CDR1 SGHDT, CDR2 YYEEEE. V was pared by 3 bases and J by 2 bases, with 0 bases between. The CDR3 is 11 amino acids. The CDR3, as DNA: TGTGCCAGCAGCTCCTACAATGAGCAGTTCTTC. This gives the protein CASSSYNEQFF.

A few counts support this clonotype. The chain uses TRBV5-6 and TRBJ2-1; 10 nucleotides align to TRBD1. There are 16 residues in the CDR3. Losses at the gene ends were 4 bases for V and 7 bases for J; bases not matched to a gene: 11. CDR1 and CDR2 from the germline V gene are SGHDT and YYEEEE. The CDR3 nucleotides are TGTGCCAGCAGCGCACGGGACAGGGGTCTTTGGAATGAGCAGTTCTTC. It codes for CASSARDRGLWNEQFF.

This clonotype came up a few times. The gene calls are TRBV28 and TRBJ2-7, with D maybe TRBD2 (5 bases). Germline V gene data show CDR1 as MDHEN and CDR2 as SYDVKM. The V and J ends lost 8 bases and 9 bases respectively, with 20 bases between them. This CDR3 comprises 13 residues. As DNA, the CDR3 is TGTGCCAGCTCATTCTCCCTAGAGGCGGGGCAGTACTTC. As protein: CASSFSLEAGQYF.

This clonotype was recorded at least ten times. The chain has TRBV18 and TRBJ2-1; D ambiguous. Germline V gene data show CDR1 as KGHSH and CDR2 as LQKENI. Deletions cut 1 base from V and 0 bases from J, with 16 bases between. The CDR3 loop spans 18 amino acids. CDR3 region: CASSPRPMGRSSYNEQFF. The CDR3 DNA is TGTGCCAGCTCACCACGCCCCATGGGCAGGAGCTCCTACAATGAGCAGTTCTTC.

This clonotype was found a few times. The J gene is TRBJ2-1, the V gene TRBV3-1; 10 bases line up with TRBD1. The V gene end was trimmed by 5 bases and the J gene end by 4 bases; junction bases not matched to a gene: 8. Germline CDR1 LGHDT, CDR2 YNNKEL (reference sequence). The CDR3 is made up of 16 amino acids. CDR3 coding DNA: TGTGCCAGCAGCTTGACGGGGGGACAGGGGTACAATGAGCAGTTCTTC. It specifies CASSLTGGQGYNEQFF.

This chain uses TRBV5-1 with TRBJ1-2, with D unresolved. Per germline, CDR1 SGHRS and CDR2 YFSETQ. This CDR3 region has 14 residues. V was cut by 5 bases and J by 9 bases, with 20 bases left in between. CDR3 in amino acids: CASSSSVEDESYTF. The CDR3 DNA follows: TGCGCCAGCAGTAGTTCGGTAGAGGACGAGAGCTACACCTTC.

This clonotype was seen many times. The CDR3 DNA sequence: TGTGCCAGCATAACCGGATTCTACAATGAGCAGTTCTTC. Its translation: CASITGFYNEQFF. The chain recombines TRBV2 with TRBJ2-1; no reliable D call. V lost 7 bases, J lost 3 bases, and 10 bases lay in between. The CDR3 has 13 residues. Germline V gives CDR1 SNHLY, CDR2 FYNNEI.

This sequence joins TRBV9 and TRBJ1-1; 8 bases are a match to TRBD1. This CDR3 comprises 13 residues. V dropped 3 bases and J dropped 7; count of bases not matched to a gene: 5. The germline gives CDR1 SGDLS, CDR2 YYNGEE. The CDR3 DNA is TGTGCCAGCAGCGCAACGGGACAGGTTGAAGCTTTCTTT. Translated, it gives CASSATGQVEAFF.

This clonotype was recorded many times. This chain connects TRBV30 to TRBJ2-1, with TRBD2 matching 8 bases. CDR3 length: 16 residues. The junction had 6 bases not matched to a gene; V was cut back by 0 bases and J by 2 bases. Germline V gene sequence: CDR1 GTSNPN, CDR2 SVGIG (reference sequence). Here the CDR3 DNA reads TGTGCCTGGAGTGTATCGGGGGGGAGTCCCTACAATGAGCAGTTCTTC. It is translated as CAWSVSGGSPYNEQFF.

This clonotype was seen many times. The CDR3 loop is CASSSGQDMVPEQYF. Here the CDR3 DNA reads TGTGCCAGCAGTTCGGGACAGGACATGGTTCCCGAGCAGTACTTC. The chain uses TRBV28 and TRBJ2-7, with 8 bases lining up with TRBD1. This CDR3 is built from 15 residues. The germline V gene has CDR1 MDHEN and CDR2 SYDVKM. The ends lost 4 bases at V and 6 bases at J; junction bases unmatched: 11. The whole variable domain, filled in from reference TRBV28 and TRBJ2-7, reads DVKVTQSSRYLVKRTGEKVFLECVQDMDHENMFWYRQDPGLGLRLIYFSYDVKMKEKGDIPEGYSVSREKKERFSLILESASTNQTSMYLCASSSGQDMVPEQYFGPGTRLTVT.

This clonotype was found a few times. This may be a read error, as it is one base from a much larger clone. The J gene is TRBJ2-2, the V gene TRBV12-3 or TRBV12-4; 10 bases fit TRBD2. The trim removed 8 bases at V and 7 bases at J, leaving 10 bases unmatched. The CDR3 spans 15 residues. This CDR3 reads CASFQRGGRNGELFF. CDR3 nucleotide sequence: TGTGCCAGCTTTCAGCGGGGGGGCCGAAACGGGGAGCTGTTTTTT.

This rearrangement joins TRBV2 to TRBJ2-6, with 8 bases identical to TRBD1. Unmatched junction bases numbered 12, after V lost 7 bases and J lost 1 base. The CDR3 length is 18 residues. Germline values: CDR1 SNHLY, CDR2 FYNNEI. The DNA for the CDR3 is TGTGCCAGCATCCCCCGGGACAGGACCTTATCTGGGGCCAACGTCCTGACTTTC. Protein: CASIPRDRTLSGANVLTF.

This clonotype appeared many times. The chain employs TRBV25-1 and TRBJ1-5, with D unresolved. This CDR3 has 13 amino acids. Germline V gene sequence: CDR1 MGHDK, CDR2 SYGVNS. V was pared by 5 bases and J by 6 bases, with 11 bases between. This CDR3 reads CASSLGVGQPQHF. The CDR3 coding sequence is TGTGCCAGCAGTCTCGGGGTGGGTCAGCCCCAGCATTTT.